One sample yielded the 5 T cell receptor beta chains listed below, sequenced in a study of T-cell memory formation after mild COVID-19. TCRdb re-analysed the 5' RACE reads in MiXCR, keeping a single row per CDR3 protein. The repertoire holds more than 250,000 distinct CDR3 sequences, with about a sixth as singletons. The sample taken for sequencing was PBMCs or a T cell subset sorted from them (not recorded which). The receptor source for this set is a man between 18 and 29 years old who had mild COVID-19 (a few samples of this study predate the infection). Cell type and time point are not known.

The V and J genes are TRBV27 and TRBJ2-1, with TRBD2 matching 8 bases. Germline CDR1 reads MNHEY; CDR2 reads SMNVEV (reference sequence). The CDR3 runs to 16 residues. V lost 4 bases and J lost 3; bases outside the gene matches: 8. Here the CDR3 reads CASSSPGGGNYNEQFF. The CDR3 nucleotides read TGTGCCAGCAGTTCCCCGGGGGGGGGCAACTACAATGAGCAGTTCTTC.

This clonotype came up a few times. V usage is TRBV5-1 and J usage is TRBJ2-5; D tentatively fits TRBD1 or TRBD2 (5 bases each). Trimming stripped 0 bases from V and 4 bases from J, with 19 bases between. Germline V gene sequence: CDR1 SGHRS, CDR2 YFSETQ. The CDR3 runs to 17 residues. The CDR3 sequence is CASSLERAAARGETQYF. CDR3 in DNA: TGCGCCAGCAGCTTGGAACGGGCGGCGGCGAGGGGAGAGACCCAGTACTTC.

This sequence joins TRBV9 and TRBJ2-2; unclear D gene. The germline CDR1 and CDR2 sequences are SGDLS and YYNGEE. The germline V and J ends were trimmed by 0 bases and 0 bases, with 9 bases remaining between them. The CDR3 runs to 16 residues. The CDR3 bases are TGTGCCAGCAGCGTAGAACCGCGCTCGAACACCGGGGAGCTGTTTTTT. Protein product: CASSVEPRSNTGELFF.

The chain has TRBV6-2 or TRBV6-3 and TRBJ1-6; unclear D gene. Trimming shortened V by 3 bases and J by 0 bases, and 9 bases separated the two germline ends. Germline CDR1 reads MNHEY; CDR2 reads SVGEGT. The CDR3 totals 16 residues. The DNA of the CDR3 is TGTGCCAGCAGTTATACGTGGAGCTCCTATAATTCACCCCTCCACTTT. Protein sequence: CASSYTWSSYNSPLHF.

The J gene is TRBJ1-6, the V gene TRBV2; 7 bases line up with TRBD1. J gave up 6 bases and V 0 bases, and 5 bases lay outside the gene matches. CDR1 SNHLY and CDR2 FYNNEI come from the germline V gene. This CDR3 comprises 16 residues. The CDR3 is CASSEAGGTANSPLHF. The CDR3 DNA reads as TGTGCCAGCAGTGAAGCCGGGGGGACAGCTAATTCACCCCTCCACTTT.